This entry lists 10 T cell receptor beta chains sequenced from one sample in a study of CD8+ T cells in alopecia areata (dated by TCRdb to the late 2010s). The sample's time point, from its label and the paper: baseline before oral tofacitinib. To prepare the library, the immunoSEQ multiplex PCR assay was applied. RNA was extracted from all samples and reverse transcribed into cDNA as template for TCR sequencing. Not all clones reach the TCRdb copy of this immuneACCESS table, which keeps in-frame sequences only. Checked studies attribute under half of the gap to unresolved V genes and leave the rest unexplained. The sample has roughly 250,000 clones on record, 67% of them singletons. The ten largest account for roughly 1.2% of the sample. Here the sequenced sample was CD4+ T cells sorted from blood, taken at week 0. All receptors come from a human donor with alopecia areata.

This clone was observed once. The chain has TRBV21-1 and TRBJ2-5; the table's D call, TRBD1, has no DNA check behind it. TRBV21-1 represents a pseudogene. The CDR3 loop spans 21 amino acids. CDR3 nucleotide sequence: TGTGCCAGCAGCAAAATTTCGGGGGGGACCTGGGACAGGGGATTACAAGAGACCCAGTACTTC. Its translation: CASSKISGGTWDRGLQETQYF.

CDR3: CSVEDQATLQYF. CDR3 DNA: TGCAGCGTTGAAGATCAGGCGACGTTGCAGTATTTT. The rearrangement links TRBV29-1 to TRBJ2-3; D call uncertain. The germline V gene encodes CDR1 SQVTM and CDR2 ANQGSEA. The CDR3 has 12 residues. V lost 0 bases, J lost 11 bases, and 12 bases lay in between.

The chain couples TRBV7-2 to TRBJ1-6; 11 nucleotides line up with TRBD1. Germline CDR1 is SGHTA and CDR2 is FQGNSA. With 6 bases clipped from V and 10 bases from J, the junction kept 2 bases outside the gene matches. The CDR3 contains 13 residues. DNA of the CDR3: TGTGCCAGCAGGGACAGGGGGCGATCACCCCTCCACTTT. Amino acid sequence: CASRDRGRSPLHF.

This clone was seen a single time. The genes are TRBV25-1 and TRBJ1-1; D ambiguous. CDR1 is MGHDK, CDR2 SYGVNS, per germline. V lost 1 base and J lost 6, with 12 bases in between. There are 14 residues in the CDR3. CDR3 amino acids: CASSEWAGHSEAFF. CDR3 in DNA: TGTGCCAGCAGTGAATGGGCTGGGCACTCTGAAGCTTTCTTT.

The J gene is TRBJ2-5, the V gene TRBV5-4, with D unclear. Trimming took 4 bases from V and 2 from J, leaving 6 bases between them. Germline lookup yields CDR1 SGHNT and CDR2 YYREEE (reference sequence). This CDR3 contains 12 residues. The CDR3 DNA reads TGTGCCAGCAGCCGGGCGCAAGAGACCCAGTACTTC. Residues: CASSRAQETQYF.

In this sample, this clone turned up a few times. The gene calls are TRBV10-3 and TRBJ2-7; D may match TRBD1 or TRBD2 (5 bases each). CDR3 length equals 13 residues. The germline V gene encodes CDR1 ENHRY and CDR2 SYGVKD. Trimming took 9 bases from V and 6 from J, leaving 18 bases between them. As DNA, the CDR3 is TGTGCCATGGGGCCCGAGGGCCTTGGCGAGCAGTACTTC. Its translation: CAMGPEGLGEQYF.

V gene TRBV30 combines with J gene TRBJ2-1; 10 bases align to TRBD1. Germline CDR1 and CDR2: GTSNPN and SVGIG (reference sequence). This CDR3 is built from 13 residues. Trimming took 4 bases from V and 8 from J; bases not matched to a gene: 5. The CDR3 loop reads CAWKGQGSDEQFF. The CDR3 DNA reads TGTGCCTGGAAGGGACAGGGGTCGGATGAGCAGTTCTTC.

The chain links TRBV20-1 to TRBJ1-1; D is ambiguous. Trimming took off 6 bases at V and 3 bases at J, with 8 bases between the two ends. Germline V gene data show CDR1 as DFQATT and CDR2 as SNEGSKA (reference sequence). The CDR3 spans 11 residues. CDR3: CSAARDTEAFF. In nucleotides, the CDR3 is TGCAGTGCCGCACGGGACACTGAAGCTTTCTTT.

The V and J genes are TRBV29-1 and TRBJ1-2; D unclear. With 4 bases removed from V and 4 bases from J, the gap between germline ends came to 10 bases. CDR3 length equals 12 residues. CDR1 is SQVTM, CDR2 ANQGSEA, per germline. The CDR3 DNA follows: TGCAGCGTTGTGGAAAGCCCCTATGGCTACACCTTC. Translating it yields CSVVESPYGYTF.

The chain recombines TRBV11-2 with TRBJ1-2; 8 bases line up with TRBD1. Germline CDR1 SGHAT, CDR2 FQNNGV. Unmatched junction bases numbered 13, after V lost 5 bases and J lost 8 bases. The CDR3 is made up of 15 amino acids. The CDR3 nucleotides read TGTGCCAGCAGCGGCTTTTTGGCAGGGGGCGGAGGCTACACCTTC. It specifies CASSGFLAGGGGYTF.